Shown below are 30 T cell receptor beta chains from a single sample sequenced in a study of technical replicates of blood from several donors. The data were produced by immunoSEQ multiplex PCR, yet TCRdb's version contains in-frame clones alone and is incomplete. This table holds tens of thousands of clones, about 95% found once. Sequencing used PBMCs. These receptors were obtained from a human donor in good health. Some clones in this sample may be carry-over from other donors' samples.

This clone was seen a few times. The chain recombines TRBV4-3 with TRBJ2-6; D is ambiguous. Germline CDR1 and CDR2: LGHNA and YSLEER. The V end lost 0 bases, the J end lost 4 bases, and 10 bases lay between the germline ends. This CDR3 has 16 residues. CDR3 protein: CASSQDLATGANVLTF. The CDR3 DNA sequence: TGCGCCAGCAGCCAAGATTTGGCAACCGGGGCCAACGTCCTGACTTTC.

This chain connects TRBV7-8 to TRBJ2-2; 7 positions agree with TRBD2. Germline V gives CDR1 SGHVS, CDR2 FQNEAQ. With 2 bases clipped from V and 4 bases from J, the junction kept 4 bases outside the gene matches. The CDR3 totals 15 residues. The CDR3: CASSLRRGTTGELFF. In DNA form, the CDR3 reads TGTGCCAGCAGCTTAAGGCGGGGGACCACCGGGGAGCTGTTTTTT.

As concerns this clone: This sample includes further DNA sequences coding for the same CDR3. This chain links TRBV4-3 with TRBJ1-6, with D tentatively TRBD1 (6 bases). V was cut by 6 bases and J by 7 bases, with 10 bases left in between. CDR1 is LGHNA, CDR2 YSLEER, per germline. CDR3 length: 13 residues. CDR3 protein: CASSLGQNSPLHF. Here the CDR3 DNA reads TGCGCCAGCAGTCTCGGACAGAATTCACCCCTCCACTTT.

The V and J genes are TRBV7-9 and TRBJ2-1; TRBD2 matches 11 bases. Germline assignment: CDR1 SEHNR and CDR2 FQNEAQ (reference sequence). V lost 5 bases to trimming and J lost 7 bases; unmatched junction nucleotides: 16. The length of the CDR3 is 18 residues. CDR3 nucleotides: TGTGCCAGCAGCGATGGGGCTAGCGGGGGGTTAACGGGTAATGAGCAGTTCTTC. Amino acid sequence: CASSDGASGGLTGNEQFF.

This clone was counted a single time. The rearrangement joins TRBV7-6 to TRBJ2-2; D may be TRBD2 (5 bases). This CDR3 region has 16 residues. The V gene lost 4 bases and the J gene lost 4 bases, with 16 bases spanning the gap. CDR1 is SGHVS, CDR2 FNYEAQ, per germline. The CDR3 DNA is TGTGCCAGCAGCTCTCCCGCTAGCCAGGCCACCGGGGAGCTGTTTTTT. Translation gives CASSSPASQATGELFF.

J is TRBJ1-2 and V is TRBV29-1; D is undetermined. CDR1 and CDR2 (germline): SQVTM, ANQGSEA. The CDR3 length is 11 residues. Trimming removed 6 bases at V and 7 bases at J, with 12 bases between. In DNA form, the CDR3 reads TGCAGCGTAACACGGCGAGGTGGCTACACCTTC. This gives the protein CSVTRRGGYTF.

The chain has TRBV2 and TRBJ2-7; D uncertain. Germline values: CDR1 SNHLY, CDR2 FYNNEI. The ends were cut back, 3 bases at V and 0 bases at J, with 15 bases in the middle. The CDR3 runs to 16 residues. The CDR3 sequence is CASSERKDRSSYEQYF. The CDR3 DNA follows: TGTGCCAGCAGTGAGCGGAAAGATCGGAGCTCCTACGAGCAGTACTTC.

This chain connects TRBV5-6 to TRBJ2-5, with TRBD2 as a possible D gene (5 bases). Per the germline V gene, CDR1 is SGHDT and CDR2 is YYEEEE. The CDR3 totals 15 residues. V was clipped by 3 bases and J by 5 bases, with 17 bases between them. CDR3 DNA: TGTGCCAGCAGCTCGATGGTCGGGGTCCGGGAGACCCAGTACTTC. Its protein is CASSSMVGVRETQYF.

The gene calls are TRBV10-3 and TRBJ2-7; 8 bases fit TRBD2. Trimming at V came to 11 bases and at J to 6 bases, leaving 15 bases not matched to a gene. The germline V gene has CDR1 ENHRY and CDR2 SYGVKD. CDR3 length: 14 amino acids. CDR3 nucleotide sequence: TGTGCCCTCTCCCAAGACCGCGCGGGAGGCGAGCAGTACTTC. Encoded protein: CALSQDRAGGEQYF.

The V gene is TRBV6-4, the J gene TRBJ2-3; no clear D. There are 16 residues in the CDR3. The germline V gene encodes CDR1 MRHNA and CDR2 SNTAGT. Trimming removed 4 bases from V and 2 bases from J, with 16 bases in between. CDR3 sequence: CASSARGAEPTDTQYF. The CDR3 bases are TGTGCCAGCAGTGCCCGTGGAGCAGAGCCCACAGATACGCAGTATTTT.

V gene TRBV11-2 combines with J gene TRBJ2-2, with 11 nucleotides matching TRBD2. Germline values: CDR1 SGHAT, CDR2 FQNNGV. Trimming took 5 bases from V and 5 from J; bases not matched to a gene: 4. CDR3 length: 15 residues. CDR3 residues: CASSQTSGETGELFF. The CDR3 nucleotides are TGTGCCAGCAGCCAGACTAGCGGGGAGACCGGGGAGCTGTTTTTT.

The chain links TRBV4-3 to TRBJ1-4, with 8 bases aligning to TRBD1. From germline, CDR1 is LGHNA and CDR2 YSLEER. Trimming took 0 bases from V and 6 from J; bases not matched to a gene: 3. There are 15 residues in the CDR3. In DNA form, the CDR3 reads TGCGCCAGCAGCCAAGATCAGGGGGCCTATGAAAAACTGTTTTTT. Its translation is CASSQDQGAYEKLFF.

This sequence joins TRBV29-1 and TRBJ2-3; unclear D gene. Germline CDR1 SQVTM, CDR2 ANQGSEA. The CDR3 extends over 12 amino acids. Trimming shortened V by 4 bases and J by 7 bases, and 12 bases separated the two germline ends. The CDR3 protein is CSVGPELYTQYF. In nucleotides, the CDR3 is TGCAGCGTTGGACCGGAACTATATACGCAGTATTTT.

As DNA, the CDR3 is TGTGCCAGTAGTATCCAGGGGAGGGGACCAGACTATGGCTACACCTTC. It encodes CASSIQGRGPDYGYTF. This sequence joins TRBV19 and TRBJ1-2, with D possibly being TRBD1 (6 bases). The V and J ends lost 3 bases and 3 bases respectively, with 17 bases between them. Germline values: CDR1 LNHDA, CDR2 SQIVND (reference sequence). The CDR3 runs 16 residues.

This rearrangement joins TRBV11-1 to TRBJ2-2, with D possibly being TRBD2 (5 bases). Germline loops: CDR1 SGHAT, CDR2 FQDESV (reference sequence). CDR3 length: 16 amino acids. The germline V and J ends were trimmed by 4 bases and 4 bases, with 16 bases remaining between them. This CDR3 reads CASSYTGLLPTGELFF. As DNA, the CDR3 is TGTGCCAGCAGCTACACCGGACTTCTTCCCACCGGGGAGCTGTTTTTT.

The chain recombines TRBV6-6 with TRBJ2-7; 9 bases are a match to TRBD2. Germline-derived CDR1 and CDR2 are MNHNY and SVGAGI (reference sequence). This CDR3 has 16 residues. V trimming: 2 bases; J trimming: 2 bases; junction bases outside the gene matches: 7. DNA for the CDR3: TGTGCCAGCAGTTACAACTTAGCGGGAGTTCCCTACGAGCAGTACTTC. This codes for CASSYNLAGVPYEQYF.

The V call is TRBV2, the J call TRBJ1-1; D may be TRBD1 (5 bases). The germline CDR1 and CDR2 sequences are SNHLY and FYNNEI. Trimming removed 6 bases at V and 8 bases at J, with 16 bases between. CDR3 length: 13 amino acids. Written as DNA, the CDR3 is TGTGCCAGCAGACTCAGGCTAGGGGCCGAAGCTTTCTTT. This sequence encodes CASRLRLGAEAFF.

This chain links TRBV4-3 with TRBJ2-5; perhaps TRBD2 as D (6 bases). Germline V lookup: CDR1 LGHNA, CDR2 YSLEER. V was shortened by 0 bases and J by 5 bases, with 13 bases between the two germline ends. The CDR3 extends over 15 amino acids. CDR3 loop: CASSQDGEGRETQYF. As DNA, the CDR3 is TGCGCCAGCAGCCAAGATGGCGAGGGGAGGGAGACCCAGTACTTC.

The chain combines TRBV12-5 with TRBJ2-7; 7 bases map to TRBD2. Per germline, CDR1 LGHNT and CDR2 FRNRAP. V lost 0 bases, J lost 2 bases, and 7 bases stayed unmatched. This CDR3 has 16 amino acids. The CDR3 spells CASGLVRGRGAYEQYF. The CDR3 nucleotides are TGTGCTAGTGGTTTGGTACGGGGACGGGGGGCCTACGAGCAGTACTTC.

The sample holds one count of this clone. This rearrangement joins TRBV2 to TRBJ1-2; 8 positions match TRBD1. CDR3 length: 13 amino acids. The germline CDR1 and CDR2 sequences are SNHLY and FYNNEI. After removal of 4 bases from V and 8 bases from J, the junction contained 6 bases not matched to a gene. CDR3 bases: TGTGCCAGCAGTGGGGACAGGAGCAGCGGCTACACCTTC. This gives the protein CASSGDRSSGYTF.

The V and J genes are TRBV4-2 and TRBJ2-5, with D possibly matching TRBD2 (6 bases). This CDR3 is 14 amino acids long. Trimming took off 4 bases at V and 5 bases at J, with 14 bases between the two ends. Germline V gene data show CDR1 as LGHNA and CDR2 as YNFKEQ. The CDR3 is CASSPRLVSETQYF. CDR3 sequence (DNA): TGTGCCAGCAGCCCTCGACTAGTTTCGGAGACCCAGTACTTC.

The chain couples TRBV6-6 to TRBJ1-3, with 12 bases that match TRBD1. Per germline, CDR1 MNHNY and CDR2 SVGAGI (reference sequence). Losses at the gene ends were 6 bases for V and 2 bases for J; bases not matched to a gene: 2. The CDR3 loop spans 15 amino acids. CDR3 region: CASRGQGATGNTIYF. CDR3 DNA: TGTGCCAGCAGGGGACAGGGGGCCACTGGAAACACCATATATTTT.

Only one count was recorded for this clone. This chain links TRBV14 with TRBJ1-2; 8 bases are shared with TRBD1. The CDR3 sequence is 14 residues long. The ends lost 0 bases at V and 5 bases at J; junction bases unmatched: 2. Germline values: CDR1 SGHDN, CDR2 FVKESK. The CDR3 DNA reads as TGTGCCAGCAGCCAAGATCGACAGGGGTATGGCTACACCTTC. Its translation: CASSQDRQGYGYTF.

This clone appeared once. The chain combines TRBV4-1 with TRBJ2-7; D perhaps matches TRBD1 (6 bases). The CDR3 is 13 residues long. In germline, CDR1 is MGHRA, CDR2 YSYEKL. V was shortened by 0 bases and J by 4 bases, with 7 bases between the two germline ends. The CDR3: CASSQEGAYEQYF. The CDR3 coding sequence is TGCGCCAGCAGCCAAGAGGGGGCATACGAGCAGTACTTC.

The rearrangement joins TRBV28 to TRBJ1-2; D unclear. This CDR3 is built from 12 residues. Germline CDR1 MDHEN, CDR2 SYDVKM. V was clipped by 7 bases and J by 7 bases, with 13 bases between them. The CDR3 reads CASTSGVGGYTF. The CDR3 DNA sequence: TGTGCCAGCACCTCAGGTGTAGGTGGCTACACCTTC.

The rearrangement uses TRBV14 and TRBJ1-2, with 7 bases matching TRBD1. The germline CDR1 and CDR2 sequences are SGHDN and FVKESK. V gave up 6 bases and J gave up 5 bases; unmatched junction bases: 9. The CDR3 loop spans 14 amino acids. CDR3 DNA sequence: TGTGCCAGCAGACCCGACAGGGTAGGTTATGGCTACACCTTC. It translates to CASRPDRVGYGYTF.

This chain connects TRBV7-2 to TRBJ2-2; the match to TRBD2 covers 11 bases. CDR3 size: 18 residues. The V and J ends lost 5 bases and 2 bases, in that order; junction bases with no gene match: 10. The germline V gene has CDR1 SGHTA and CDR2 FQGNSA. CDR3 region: CASSPGTSGSINTGELFF. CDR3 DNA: TGTGCCAGCAGCCCCGGGACTAGCGGATCTATAAACACCGGGGAGCTGTTTTTT.

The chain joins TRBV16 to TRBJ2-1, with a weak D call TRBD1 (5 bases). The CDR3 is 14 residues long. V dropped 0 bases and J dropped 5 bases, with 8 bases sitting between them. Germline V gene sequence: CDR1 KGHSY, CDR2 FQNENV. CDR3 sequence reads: CASSQSRQNNEQFF. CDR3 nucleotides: TGTGCCAGCAGCCAATCTAGACAGAACAATGAGCAGTTCTTC. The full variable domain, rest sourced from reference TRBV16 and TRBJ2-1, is GEEVAQTPKHLVRGEGQKAKLYCAPIKGHSYVFWYQQVLKNEFKFLISFQNENVFDETGMPKERFSAKCLPNSPCSLEIQATKLEDSAVYFCASSQSRQNNEQFFGPGTRLTVL.

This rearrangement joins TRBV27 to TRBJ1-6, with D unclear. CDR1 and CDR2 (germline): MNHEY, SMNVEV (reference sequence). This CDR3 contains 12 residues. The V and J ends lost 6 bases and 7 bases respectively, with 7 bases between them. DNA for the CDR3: TGTGCCAGCAGGTTCCCGAATTCACCCCTCCACTTT. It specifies CASRFPNSPLHF.

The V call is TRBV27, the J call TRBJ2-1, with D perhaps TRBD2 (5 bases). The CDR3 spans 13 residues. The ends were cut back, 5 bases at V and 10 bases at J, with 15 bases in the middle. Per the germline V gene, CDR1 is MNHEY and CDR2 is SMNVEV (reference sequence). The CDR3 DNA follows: TGTGCCAGCAGTCCAAGCTCCGGGAAGGAGCAGTTCTTC. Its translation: CASSPSSGKEQFF.